The clone carrying this T cell receptor (beta chain) was detected only a few times. cDNA reverse transcribed from extracted RNA served as the sequencing template. Measured with immunoSEQ multiplex PCR; TCRdb has only the in-frame clones, and not every one. The repertoire holds fewer than 250,000 clones, 35% to 40% seen once, with 0.48% in the top ten. CDR1 and CDR2 (germline): SGHRS, YFSETQ. There are 14 residues in the CDR3. V was cut by 6 bases and J by 0 bases, with 9 bases left in between. The treatment denotes: oral pan-JAK inhibitor, 5-10 mg twice daily. The data belong to a study of CD8+ T cells in alopecia areata.

The sequences come from CD4+ T cells sorted from blood, collected at approximately week 30, from a patient treated with tofacitinib. This receptor was obtained from a human donor with alopecia areata. This chain uses TRBV5-1 with TRBJ2-2; D ambiguous. The CDR3: CASMVSSNTGELFF. As DNA, the CDR3 is TGCGCCAGCATGGTCAGTTCGAACACCGGGGAGCTGTTTTTT.